This T cell receptor (beta chain) was captured by sequencing in a study of blood T cell repertoires in COVID-19. Study background: Material from acute and convalescent COVID-19 was sourced from the United States, Italy and Spain.

Participants came from fewer than 25 US areas, aged roughly 18 to 95 years. Categorization into cohorts depended on clinical history that participants reported. The CDR3 runs 16 residues. CDR1 and CDR2 from the germline V gene are MNHEY and SVGAGI. V lost 1 base and J lost 2; bases outside the gene matches: 5. Assay used: immunoSEQ multiplex PCR; TCRdb lists only in-frame clones, some missing. The table lists about 140,000 clones, 80% to 85% of them singletons. Input material: PBMCs or T cells enriched from blood (not recorded which). This clonotype originated in a man in his forties or fifties with acute COVID-19. This chain uses TRBV6-5 with TRBJ2-5; 9 nucleotides match TRBD2. The CDR3 is CASSYFPSGAQETQYF. The CDR3 region has the DNA TGTGCCAGCAGTTACTTCCCTAGCGGGGCTCAAGAGACCCAGTACTTC.